What follows describes a single T cell receptor (beta chain). What it binds is unknown. Semi-nested PCR with Nested Universal Primer A followed constant-region reverse priming of full-length variable regions. TCRdb reprocessed the 5' RACE reads via MiXCR and lists one record per CDR3 protein. The table includes tens of thousands of distinct CDR3 sequences, 25% to 35% detected once. This CDR3 comprises 17 residues. Germline CDR1 is MDHEN and CDR2 is SYDVKM. The V segment lost 4 bases and the J segment 0 bases; nucleotides outside the gene matches: 7. Overall study results and limits: The TCR gene usage of tumor memory CD4+ T cells clustered together with blood and lymph node memory CD4+ cells and with lymph node naive CD4+ cells. Tumor Tregs overlapped most with tumor, then blood, naive CD4+ cells.

Sequenced input: memory CD4+ T cells sorted from a lymph node. As for subset: memory CD4+ T cells, CD4+CD45RO+CD25-. The sequence derives from a female donor with breast cancer. The chain uses TRBV28 and TRBJ2-5, with TRBD2 identical over 11 bases. CDR3 amino acids: CASSWETSGAYQETQYF. In nucleotides, the CDR3 is TGTGCCAGCAGTTGGGAGACTAGCGGGGCGTACCAAGAGACCCAGTACTTC.